One and the same sample provided the 9 T cell receptor beta chains below, sequenced in a study of identical twins (dated by TCRdb to about 2016). Preparation of the library involved 5' RACE. The data were produced on an Illumina HiSeq 2000. TCRdb itself trimmed the public reads at Q25 with fastp, ran MiXCR and retained productive beta chains. When rows share a CDR3 protein, they turn into one entry using the most common DNA and genes. This sample lists hundreds of thousands of distinct CDR3 sequences; around 6% were detected once. 1.5% to 2% of the sample is in the top ten clones. The sample was naive T cells sorted from blood. The meaning of the sample's cell subset or site label: cells isolated with a human naive T-cell isolation kit. The receptors stem from a man aged 18-30 years in good health.

This clonotype was picked up a small number of times. The chain joins TRBV6-6 to TRBJ1-1, with no clear D. V was pared by 1 base and J by 3 bases, with 6 bases between. Germline CDR1 and CDR2: MNHNY and SVGAGI (reference sequence). The CDR3 covers 13 residues. CDR3 DNA sequence: TGTGCCAGCAGTTACTTTTTGGACACTGAAGCTTTCTTT. This translates into CASSYFLDTEAFF.

The genes are TRBV7-2 and TRBJ2-2, with D perhaps given as TRBD1 or TRBD2 (5 bases each). In germline, CDR1 is SGHTA, CDR2 FQGNSA. V lost 1 base and J 1 base, leaving 10 bases between the germline ends. The CDR3 is made up of 16 amino acids. The DNA for the CDR3 is TGTGCCAGCAGCTTAGTAGGGGCGGGGAACACCGGGGAGCTGTTTTTT. Protein: CASSLVGAGNTGELFF.

This clonotype was detected ten times or more. The chain employs TRBV29-1 and TRBJ2-3, with 7 bases fitting TRBD2. The trim removed 0 bases at V and 1 base at J, leaving 13 bases unmatched. CDR1 and CDR2 from the germline V gene are SQVTM and ANQGSEA. CDR3 length: 18 amino acids. This CDR3 reads CSVEDPSMGSGGTDTQYF. The CDR3 nucleotides read TGCAGCGTTGAAGATCCCTCTATGGGGAGCGGGGGCACAGATACGCAGTATTTT.

The table lists this clonotype with a few counts. The CDR3 sequence: CASSAEWAYEQYV. DNA of the CDR3: TGTGCCAGCAGTGCCGAGTGGGCCTACGAGCAGTACGTC. This rearrangement joins TRBV6-1 to TRBJ2-7; D uncertain. Trimming cost V 4 bases and J 2 bases, with 9 bases left between them. This CDR3 region has 13 residues. Germline V gene data show CDR1 as MNHNS and CDR2 as SASEGT.

The chain links TRBV14 to TRBJ1-1, with D hard to call. The CDR3 runs 15 residues. V shed 5 bases and J shed 3 bases, with 16 bases lying between them. CDR1 is SGHDN and CDR2 is FVKESK in the germline V gene. The CDR3 spells CASSTDGGVDTEAFF. The CDR3 DNA follows: TGTGCCAGCAGCACCGACGGCGGGGTCGACACTGAAGCTTTCTTT.

In its sample, this clonotype was seen a few times. This chain links TRBV3-1 with TRBJ2-1, with TRBD1 matching 11 bases. The CDR3 has 19 amino acids. Germline V gene lookup returns CDR1 LGHDT and CDR2 YNNKEL (reference sequence). V lost 1 base, J lost 7 bases, and 15 bases stayed unmatched. Written as DNA, the CDR3 is TGTGCCAGCAGCCAAGTAAGGGCAACCGGGACAGGGGGTTATAATGAGCAGTTCTTC. Amino acids: CASSQVRATGTGGYNEQFF.

This clonotype was observed a few times. This sequence joins TRBV11-1 and TRBJ2-1; 10 nucleotides align to TRBD2. CDR1 and CDR2 from the germline V gene are SGHAT and FQDESV (reference sequence). The CDR3 loop spans 18 amino acids. With 4 bases clipped from V and 6 bases from J, the junction kept 15 bases outside the gene matches. The CDR3 sequence is CASSSTIFLAGVVNEQFF. Here the CDR3 DNA reads TGTGCCAGCAGCTCAACCATCTTCCTAGCGGGGGTCGTCAATGAGCAGTTCTTC.

This clonotype was seen repeatedly, ten times or more. The gene calls are TRBV3-1 and TRBJ2-5; D is uncertain. This CDR3 spans 12 amino acids. The germline gives CDR1 LGHDT, CDR2 YNNKEL (reference sequence). V was shortened by 0 bases and J by 3 bases, with 2 bases between the two germline ends. The CDR3 here is CASSQDEETQYF. The CDR3 nucleotides are TGTGCCAGCAGCCAAGATGAAGAGACCCAGTACTTC.

This clonotype appeared many times. The chain carries TRBV29-1 and TRBJ2-1; 11 nucleotides align to TRBD2. Per germline, CDR1 SQVTM and CDR2 ANQGSEA. The V gene end was trimmed by 6 bases and the J gene end by 7 bases; junction bases not matched to a gene: 8. CDR3 length: 14 amino acids. The CDR3 nucleotides are TGCAGCGTAACTAGCGGGAGCTTTGGGAATGAGCAGTTCTTC. Protein product: CSVTSGSFGNEQFF.